The 13 T cell receptor beta chains below were found in one sample sequenced in a study of cytomegalovirus exposure and HLA in healthy donors. PCR involved 60 Vbeta and 13 Jbeta primers. The data were produced by immunoSEQ multiplex PCR, yet TCRdb's version contains in-frame clones alone and is incomplete. The sample shows approximately 180,000 clones, 72% of them seen only once. The sample consisted of PBMCs. These receptors all come from a human donor in good health.

The gene calls are TRBV5-6 and TRBJ2-1, with 7 bases identical to TRBD1. Trimming took 4 bases from V and 5 from J; bases not matched to a gene: 6. The CDR3 is made up of 14 amino acids. Germline lookup yields CDR1 SGHDT and CDR2 YYEEEE. CDR3 sequence (DNA): TGTGCCAGCAGCAGAACAGGGGTCAACAATGAGCAGTTCTTC. This codes for CASSRTGVNNEQFF.

V and J are TRBV10-3 and TRBJ1-4; D unclear. The germline gives CDR1 ENHRY, CDR2 SYGVKD. V lost 0 bases and J lost 5, with 13 bases in between. This CDR3 has 16 residues. For the CDR3, the DNA is TGTGCCATCAGTGAGTCGTCGTCGTCGGGGAATGAAAAACTGTTTTTT. This translates into CAISESSSSGNEKLFF.

The chain couples TRBV5-4 to TRBJ2-7; possible D gene TRBD2, 7 bases. V was trimmed by 3 bases and J by 5 bases, leaving 15 bases between them. CDR1 SGHNT and CDR2 YYREEE come from the germline V gene (reference sequence). The CDR3 length is 14 residues. Written as DNA, the CDR3 is TGTGCCAGCAGCTCGGAAGGGGGGGAGGACGAGCAGTACTTC. This encodes CASSSEGGEDEQYF. Using reference TRBV5-4 and TRBJ2-7 for the parts outside the CDR3, the full variable domain is ETGVTQSPTHLIKTRGQQVTLRCSSQSGHNTVSWYQQALGQGPQFIFQYYREEENGRGNFPPRFSGLQFPNYSSELNVNALELDDSALYLCASSSEGGEDEQYFGPGTRLTVT.

The rearrangement uses TRBV29-1 and TRBJ2-1, with TRBD1 matching over 9 bases. Losses at the gene ends were 7 bases for V and 0 bases for J; bases not matched to a gene: 16. The CDR3 has 18 residues. Germline loops: CDR1 SQVTM, CDR2 ANQGSEA. The CDR3 DNA reads TGCAGCGGTTCCGGGACAGGGAGAGGTAGGAGCTCCTACAATGAGCAGTTCTTC. Its translation is CSGSGTGRGRSSYNEQFF.

This chain links TRBV4-3 with TRBJ2-1; 9 bases match TRBD1. CDR1 and CDR2 (germline): LGHNA, YSLEER. J gave up 0 bases and V 0 bases, and 3 bases lay outside the gene matches. The CDR3 is 17 amino acids. The CDR3 nucleotides are TGCGCCAGCAGCCAAGAAAACAGGGGGCACTCCTACAATGAGCAGTTCTTC. Encoded protein: CASSQENRGHSYNEQFF.

This chain links TRBV7-3 with TRBJ2-3, with D possibly matching TRBD2 (5 bases). V lost 4 bases and J lost 1, with 12 bases in between. This CDR3 comprises 15 residues. Per germline, CDR1 SGHTA and CDR2 FQGTGA. CDR3 sequence (DNA): TGTGCCAGCAGCTCCGGGATCTCGGGCACAGATACGCAGTATTTT. Amino acids: CASSSGISGTDTQYF.

This clone came up a few times. The chain links TRBV5-5 to TRBJ1-1; D is unclear. The CDR3 spans 15 residues. The germline V gene has CDR1 SGHKS and CDR2 YYEKEE (reference sequence). V was pared by 1 base and J by 5 bases, with 15 bases between. CDR3 coding DNA: TGTGCCAGCAGCTTGTACGTGGTTGCGGGTACTGAAGCTTTCTTT. It translates to CASSLYVVAGTEAFF.

The gene calls are TRBV7-9 and TRBJ2-3; 9 bases align to TRBD1. Losses at the gene ends were 5 bases for V and 1 base for J; bases not matched to a gene: 4. CDR3 length: 15 residues. Germline V gene data show CDR1 as SEHNR and CDR2 as FQNEAQ (reference sequence). The CDR3 here is CASSTRQGGTDTQYF. In DNA form, the CDR3 reads TGTGCCAGCAGCACCCGACAGGGGGGCACAGATACGCAGTATTTT.

This clone was observed a handful of times. One end of the junction varies from germline; a read error may be responsible. V is TRBV7-9 and J is TRBJ2-7; possible D gene TRBD2, 7 bases. The CDR3 has 16 amino acids. Germline V gene sequence: CDR1 SEHNR, CDR2 FQNEAQ (reference sequence). Here the CDR3 reads CSSSSKGGADFYEQYF. Here the CDR3 DNA reads TGTTCCAGCAGCTCCAAAGGGGGGGCGGATTTCTACGAGCAGTACTTC.

This chain joins TRBV7-8 and TRBJ2-5, with a tentative D call TRBD2 (6 bases). Trimming pared 5 bases from V and 4 bases from J, leaving 26 bases between. The CDR3 spans 18 residues. Germline V CDR1 and CDR2: SGHVS, FQNEAQ. Written as DNA, the CDR3 is TGTGCCAGCAGCACCACGTCATATAAATGGGGGGACCGAGAGACCCAGTACTTC. Translation gives CASSTTSYKWGDRETQYF. The whole variable domain, filled in from reference TRBV7-8 and TRBJ2-5, reads GAGVSQSPRYKVAKRGQDVALRCDPISGHVSLFWYQQALGQGPEFLTYFQNEAQLDKSGLPSDRFFAERPEGSVSTLKIQRTQQEDSAVYLCASSTTSYKWGDRETQYFGPGTRLLVL.

In regard to this clone: Other DNA sequences from this sample encode an identical CDR3 as well. J is TRBJ2-7 and V is TRBV2; 9 positions match TRBD1. The CDR3 is 14 residues long. CDR1 SNHLY and CDR2 FYNNEI come from the germline V gene. V trimming: 4 bases; J trimming: 2 bases; junction bases outside the gene matches: 3. CDR3 protein: CASSAGTGPYEQYF. The CDR3 DNA reads as TGTGCCAGCAGTGCCGGGACAGGGCCCTACGAGCAGTACTTC.

The rearrangement uses TRBV19 and TRBJ1-2, with a possible D match to TRBD1 (5 bases). CDR1 LNHDA and CDR2 SQIVND come from the germline V gene (reference sequence). V was cut by 11 bases and J by 0 bases, with 16 bases left in between. This CDR3 is built from 14 residues. The CDR3 DNA follows: TGTGCCGCCGCGGGGCAGGGAACTAACTATGGCTACACCTTC. Its translation: CAAAGQGTNYGYTF.

V and J are TRBV4-1 and TRBJ1-6, with D perhaps matching TRBD1 (6 bases). The CDR3 length is 15 residues. CDR1 is MGHRA, CDR2 YSYEKL, per germline. Deletions cut 0 bases from V and 12 bases from J, with 15 bases between. Here the CDR3 reads CASSQEPTGLGPLHF. CDR3 nucleotide sequence: TGCGCCAGCAGCCAAGAACCAACAGGGCTGGGACCCCTCCACTTT.